A single sample gave rise to the 32 T cell receptor beta chains below, sequenced in a study of OX40 agonist ivuxolimab in advanced cancers. Sequenced by immunoSEQ multiplex PCR; TCRdb stores in-frame clones only, minus some. Here the sample spans roughly 56,000 clones, 84% being singletons. Sequencing was performed on CD4+ or CD8+ T cells sorted from blood, taken in a trial of the OX40 agonist ivuxolimab. All receptors come from an adult with an advanced solid tumor such as melanoma, head and neck, liver or kidney cancer.

V gene TRBV29-1 combines with J gene TRBJ2-5; D might be TRBD1 or TRBD2, each matching 7 bases. The germline gives CDR1 SQVTM, CDR2 ANQGSEA. V lost 6 bases and J lost 4, with 21 bases in between. The CDR3 spans 15 residues. The CDR3 bases are TGCAGCGTCCCCCCAAGAGGGGGCGGGGGAGAGACCCAGTACTTC. The encoded protein is CSVPPRGGGGETQYF.

The chain is built from TRBV28 and TRBJ1-6; D perhaps matches TRBD1 (5 bases). This CDR3 contains 14 residues. Germline-derived CDR1 and CDR2 are MDHEN and SYDVKM. The CDR3 spells CVSATGGGSSPLHF. The CDR3 DNA reads as TGTGTATCGGCGACGGGGGGAGGCTCCTCACCCCTCCACTTT.

J is TRBJ2-2 and V is TRBV9; the D is unclear. This CDR3 comprises 12 residues. Germline CDR1 reads SGDLS; CDR2 reads YYNGEE. V was clipped by 3 bases and J by 4 bases, with 4 bases between them. CDR3 in amino acids: CASSGPTGELFF. For the CDR3, the DNA is TGTGCCAGCAGCGGGCCCACCGGGGAGCTGTTTTTT.

Only one count was recorded for this clone. The same CDR3 can be traced to other DNA sequences in this sample. The genes are TRBV18 and TRBJ2-7; no clear D gene. The CDR3 contains 14 residues. The V end lost 3 bases, the J end lost 3 bases, and 12 bases lay between the germline ends. Germline-derived CDR1 and CDR2 are KGHSH and LQKENI. CDR3 sequence: CASSPRRDHYEQYF. The CDR3 DNA sequence: TGTGCCAGCTCACCCAGAAGGGATCACTACGAGCAGTACTTC.

The V call is TRBV2, the J call TRBJ1-5; 7 bases are a match to TRBD1. The length of the CDR3 is 15 residues. J lost 4 bases, V lost 6 bases, and 9 bases had no gene match. Germline V gene data show CDR1 as SNHLY and CDR2 as FYNNEI. CDR3: CASRAGGPVNQPQHF. In nucleotides, the CDR3 is TGTGCCAGCAGGGCAGGGGGGCCGGTTAATCAGCCCCAGCATTTT.

The CDR3 DNA follows: TGTGCCGCGCGCCTAGGTAGCGGATCCAACAATGAGCAGTTCTTC. Translating it yields CAARLGSGSNNEQFF. This sequence joins TRBV10-3 and TRBJ2-1, with D perhaps matching TRBD2 (6 bases). Germline assignment: CDR1 ENHRY and CDR2 SYGVKD. The CDR3 sequence is 15 residues long. V was cut by 11 bases and J by 5 bases, with 22 bases left in between.

The rearrangement links TRBV6-6 to TRBJ2-3; no definite D call. V lost 2 bases and J lost 0, with 6 bases in between. This CDR3 spans 14 amino acids. The germline CDR1 and CDR2 sequences are MNHNY and SVGAGI (reference sequence). The CDR3 bases are TGTGCCAGCAGTTACACGGCTAGCACAGATACGCAGTATTTT. Its protein product is CASSYTASTDTQYF.

V usage is TRBV10-3 and J usage is TRBJ2-1; tentatively, D is TRBD1 or TRBD2 (5 bases each). Germline V gene data show CDR1 as ENHRY and CDR2 as SYGVKD. This CDR3 is built from 13 residues. Trimming removed 6 bases at V and 6 bases at J, with 12 bases between. The CDR3 DNA follows: TGTGCCATCAGGGGACCGGTGTTCAATGAGCAGTTCTTC. Translated, it gives CAIRGPVFNEQFF.

The sample holds one count of this clone. One end of the junction fails to match germline, which may point to a read error. The gene calls are TRBV4-2 and TRBJ2-7, with 8 bases fitting TRBD2. Germline CDR1 and CDR2: LGHNA and YNFKEQ. The CDR3 length is 17 residues. CDR3 sequence reads: CASSQPEPGLGSFEQYF. CDR3 nucleotides: TGTGCCAGCAGCCAACCGGAGCCGGGACTAGGGTCCTTCGAGCAGTACTTC.

The chain has TRBV7-9 and TRBJ2-7; no firm D call. The germline V and J ends were trimmed by 5 bases and 3 bases, with 17 bases remaining between them. This CDR3 region has 15 residues. Germline loops: CDR1 SEHNR, CDR2 FQNEAQ (reference sequence). The CDR3 here is CASSQELLGNYEQYF. The CDR3 DNA sequence: TGTGCCAGCAGCCAAGAGCTCCTTGGGAACTACGAGCAGTACTTC.

The V call is TRBV6-1, the J call TRBJ1-4; TRBD1 matches at 8 bases. The V gene end was trimmed by 4 bases and the J gene end by 8 bases; junction bases not matched to a gene: 6. This CDR3 contains 14 residues. Germline V lookup: CDR1 MNHNS, CDR2 SASEGT. CDR3 DNA sequence: TGTGCCAGCAGTGGACAGGGGTCGGAGGAAAAACTGTTTTTT. Translated, it gives CASSGQGSEEKLFF.

This clone was counted once. The chain uses TRBV20-1 and TRBJ2-5; D unresolved. Per germline, CDR1 DFQATT and CDR2 SNEGSKA (reference sequence). The CDR3 extends over 11 amino acids. V lost 6 bases and J 7 bases, leaving 12 bases between the germline ends. The CDR3, as DNA: TGCAGTGCCCCCACCGCAACGACCCAGTACTTC. Translating gives CSAPTATTQYF.

This chain uses TRBV28 with TRBJ2-3, with D unclear. The ends were cut back, 3 bases at V and 7 bases at J, with 11 bases in the middle. The CDR3 is 13 residues long. From germline, CDR1 is MDHEN and CDR2 SYDVKM. Here the CDR3 reads CASSFVNPHTQYF. CDR3 bases: TGTGCCAGCAGTTTTGTCAACCCCCATACGCAGTATTTT. Combining the CDR3 with reference TRBV28 and TRBJ2-3 gives the whole variable domain DVKVTQSSRYLVKRTGEKVFLECVQDMDHENMFWYRQDPGLGLRLIYFSYDVKMKEKGDIPEGYSVSREKKERFSLILESASTNQTSMYLCASSFVNPHTQYFGPGTRLTVL.

This chain connects TRBV11-3 to TRBJ2-5; 13 nucleotides line up with TRBD2. The germline gives CDR1 SGHNT, CDR2 YENEEA. J was trimmed by 4 bases and V by 4 bases; bases with no gene match: 3. The CDR3 spans 15 residues. This CDR3 is CASSSGLAGVETQYF. CDR3 sequence (DNA): TGTGCCAGCAGCTCCGGACTAGCGGGAGTAGAGACCCAGTACTTC.

This clone was recorded once. For the CDR3, the DNA is TGTGCCGCCCGGACAGGAAACATTCAGTACTTC. Translating gives CAARTGNIQYF. This chain links TRBV19 with TRBJ2-4, with 7 positions matching TRBD1. The CDR3 has 11 amino acids. V was clipped by 11 bases and J by 6 bases; unmatched bases: 4. Germline V CDR1 and CDR2: LNHDA, SQIVND (reference sequence).

The V and J genes are TRBV4-1 and TRBJ2-7, with D perhaps being TRBD1 or TRBD2 (6 bases each). The V and J ends lost 4 bases and 1 base respectively, with 17 bases between them. The CDR3 loop spans 16 amino acids. CDR1 and CDR2 (germline): MGHRA, YSYEKL. CDR3 residues: CASSPRGGTLSYEQYF. The CDR3 DNA sequence: TGCGCCAGCAGCCCAAGAGGAGGGACACTATCCTACGAGCAGTACTTC.

The chain combines TRBV6-5 with TRBJ2-7; 7 nucleotides align to TRBD2. Trimming removed 5 bases from V and 6 bases from J; junction bases left unmatched: 13. Germline CDR1 and CDR2: MNHEY and SVGAGI. The CDR3 is made up of 15 amino acids. CDR3 sequence reads: CASSLRVAGVGEQYF. The CDR3 region has the DNA TGTGCCAGCAGTCTACGGGTCGCGGGGGTAGGCGAGCAGTACTTC.

This sequence joins TRBV27 and TRBJ1-5; no reliable D call. CDR3 size: 13 residues. V was cut by 2 bases and J by 5 bases, with 7 bases left in between. Per the germline V gene, CDR1 is MNHEY and CDR2 is SMNVEV (reference sequence). The CDR3 nucleotides are TGTGCCAGCAGTTTAGAAAGGGATCAGCCCCAGCATTTT. Translation gives CASSLERDQPQHF.

This chain uses TRBV13 with TRBJ2-3, with 8 nucleotides matching TRBD2. V was clipped by 2 bases and J by 8 bases; unmatched bases: 6. Germline V lookup: CDR1 PRHDT, CDR2 FYEKMQ (reference sequence). CDR3 length: 14 amino acids. The CDR3 nucleotides read TGTGCCAGCAGCTTACAAGCGGGGGACTCTACGCAGTATTTT. Its protein product is CASSLQAGDSTQYF. Together with reference TRBV13 and TRBJ2-3, the CDR3 gives the full variable domain: AAGVIQSPRHLIKEKRETATLKCYPIPRHDTVYWYQQGPGQDPQFLISFYEKMQSDKGSIPDRFSAQQFSDYHSELNMSSLELGDSALYFCASSLQAGDSTQYFGPGTRLTVL.

The rearrangement joins TRBV9 to TRBJ1-4; TRBD1 aligns across 8 bases. The CDR3 consists of 14 residues. Germline-derived CDR1 and CDR2 are SGDLS and YYNGEE. V dropped 2 bases and J dropped 8; count of bases not matched to a gene: 5. Here the CDR3 reads CASSVGQGREKLFF. The CDR3, as DNA: TGTGCCAGCAGCGTCGGACAGGGAAGGGAAAAACTGTTTTTT.

V usage is TRBV5-1 and J usage is TRBJ2-1; 7 nucleotides align to TRBD1. The CDR3 runs 14 residues. Trimming at V came to 4 bases and at J to 6 bases, leaving 7 bases not matched to a gene. Germline V gene data show CDR1 as SGHRS and CDR2 as YFSETQ. The CDR3 DNA sequence: TGCGCCAGCAGCAAGGGGGCAGGGGTCAATGAGCAGTTCTTC. Translated, it gives CASSKGAGVNEQFF. Filled out from reference TRBV5-1 and TRBJ2-1, the complete variable domain reads KAGVTQTPRYLIKTRGQQVTLSCSPISGHRSVSWYQQTPGQGLQFLFEYFSETQRNKGNFPGRFSGRQFSNSRSEMNVSTLELGDSALYLCASSKGAGVNEQFFGPGTRLTVL.

This clone has just one count. The chain is built from TRBV5-6 and TRBJ2-5; no definite D call. CDR1 is SGHDT, CDR2 YYEEEE, per germline. This CDR3 region has 13 residues. V was cut by 3 bases and J by 5 bases, with 11 bases left in between. The CDR3 DNA is TGTGCCAGCAGCTCGTGGATAAGGGAGACCCAGTACTTC. As protein: CASSSWIRETQYF.

The chain joins TRBV18 to TRBJ2-6; 8 bases are shared with TRBD1. Germline CDR1 is KGHSH and CDR2 is LQKENI. V trimming: 1 base; J trimming: 3 bases; junction bases outside the gene matches: 8. CDR3 size: 18 residues. The CDR3 spells CASSPRAQGAGGANVLTF. The CDR3 DNA reads as TGTGCCAGCTCACCACGGGCGCAGGGGGCAGGTGGGGCCAACGTCCTGACTTTC.

This chain joins TRBV9 and TRBJ2-3; D may be TRBD1 or TRBD2 (6 bases each). CDR3 length equals 18 residues. Germline V CDR1 and CDR2: SGDLS, YYNGEE. The V gene lost 2 bases and the J gene lost 0 bases, with 19 bases spanning the gap. The CDR3 spells CASSVNPSTGTSTDTQYF. CDR3 DNA: TGTGCCAGCAGCGTTAATCCCTCCACAGGGACTAGCACAGATACGCAGTATTTT.

V usage is TRBV7-6 and J usage is TRBJ2-7; D gene uncertain. This CDR3 spans 11 amino acids. The ends were cut back, 1 base at V and 7 bases at J, with 5 bases in the middle. Germline V gene data show CDR1 as SGHVS and CDR2 as FNYEAQ. CDR3 sequence: CASSLGREQYF. CDR3 sequence (DNA): TGTGCCAGCAGCTTAGGAAGGGAGCAGTACTTC.

The chain carries TRBV9 and TRBJ2-7; possibly TRBD1 for D (5 bases). The V gene's germline CDR1 is SGDLS and CDR2 YYNGEE. The V and J ends lost 2 bases and 7 bases respectively, with 13 bases between them. The CDR3 totals 13 residues. CDR3 nucleotide sequence: TGTGCCAGCAGCGTCGATCAGGGAAGGGAGCAGTACTTC. Its translation is CASSVDQGREQYF.

The chain is built from TRBV7-8 and TRBJ1-5; unclear D gene. Germline CDR1 SGHVS, CDR2 FQNEAQ. V lost 4 bases to trimming and J lost 0 bases, with 10 bases between them. The CDR3 spans 15 residues. In DNA form, the CDR3 reads TGTGCCAGCAGCTCCTTCCCAAATAGCAATCAGCCCCAGCATTTT. This gives the protein CASSSFPNSNQPQHF. Drawing the rest from reference TRBV7-8 and TRBJ1-5, the complete variable domain is GAGVSQSPRYKVAKRGQDVALRCDPISGHVSLFWYQQALGQGPEFLTYFQNEAQLDKSGLPSDRFFAERPEGSVSTLKIQRTQQEDSAVYLCASSSFPNSNQPQHFGDGTRLSIL.

V gene TRBV12-1 combines with J gene TRBJ1-3; the D segment call TRBD1 is taken from the table without a DNA check. TRBV12-1 corresponds to a pseudogene. The CDR3 sequence is 14 residues long. CDR3 DNA sequence: TGTGCCAGCAACCGCAGGGGGCCCCGAAACACCATATATTTT. Its translation is CASNRRGPRNTIYF.

The chain uses TRBV5-4 and TRBJ2-5, with D perhaps matching TRBD1 (5 bases). TRBJ2-7 matches the DNA end more closely, so the J call is doubtful. Germline-derived CDR1 and CDR2 are SGHNT and YYREEE (reference sequence). The CDR3 runs to 15 residues. In nucleotides, the CDR3 is TGTGCCAGCAGCTTGTTCGACAGCATCTCCTACGAGCAGTACTTC. Amino acid sequence: CASSLFDSISYEQYF.

V gene TRBV18 combines with J gene TRBJ2-1; the D is unclear. This CDR3 has 15 amino acids. V lost 2 bases, J lost 5 bases, and 13 bases lay in between. Germline V gene sequence: CDR1 KGHSH, CDR2 LQKENI. The CDR3 DNA reads TGTGCCAGCTCACCAATTCTTGAGAGGAACAATGAGCAGTTCTTC. Amino acid sequence: CASSPILERNNEQFF.

The CDR3, as DNA: TGCAGCGTTTCAAGGGCTTTGGGTCAGCCCCAGCATTTT. Amino acid sequence: CSVSRALGQPQHF. The J gene is TRBJ1-5, the V gene TRBV29-1; D gene unclear. CDR3 length: 13 amino acids. Germline-derived CDR1 and CDR2 are SQVTM and ANQGSEA. V lost 5 bases and J lost 6, with 14 bases in between.

This chain links TRBV7-8 with TRBJ1-2; TRBD1 agrees at 8 bases. This CDR3 has 14 residues. Per the germline V gene, CDR1 is SGHVS and CDR2 is FQNEAQ. V lost 4 bases and J lost 5; bases outside the gene matches: 6. In nucleotides, the CDR3 is TGTGCCAGCAGCTCGACAGGGGAGACTTATGGCTACACCTTC. This sequence encodes CASSSTGETYGYTF.